Below, 3 T cell receptor beta chains from the same sample are listed, as sequenced in a study of T cell responses to AZD1222 COVID-19 vaccine. Clones were sequenced by immunoSEQ multiplex PCR, and TCRdb holds only the in-frame ones, with some missing. This table holds about 140,000 clones, roughly 85% found once. The sample consisted of peripheral blood, taken 28 days after the second dose of the MenACWY control vaccine. The origin of the receptors is an adult who received the MenACWY meningococcal vaccine as a control.

Remarks on this clone: This sample includes further DNA sequences coding for the same CDR3. The chain uses TRBV28 and TRBJ1-6; D uncertain. The CDR3 is made up of 14 amino acids. Germline V gene sequence: CDR1 MDHEN, CDR2 SYDVKM. V was cut by 4 bases and J by 7 bases, with 11 bases left in between. The CDR3 loop is CASSSGAGNSPLHF. The CDR3 DNA reads TGTGCCAGCAGTTCCGGTGCGGGCAATTCACCCCTCCACTTT.

This chain connects TRBV4-1 to TRBJ2-5; D gene ambiguous. V lost 0 bases and J 5 bases, leaving 7 bases between the germline ends. Per the germline V gene, CDR1 is MGHRA and CDR2 is YSYEKL. This CDR3 is 13 amino acids long. The CDR3 protein is CASSQDYEETQYF. In DNA, the CDR3 is TGCGCCAGCAGCCAAGATTATGAGGAGACCCAGTACTTC.

The chain joins TRBV5-6 to TRBJ2-7, with 10 bases fitting TRBD2. V was clipped by 1 base and J by 7 bases; unmatched bases: 5. CDR3 size: 14 residues. CDR1 is SGHDT, CDR2 YYEEEE, per germline. CDR3 sequence: CASSLLAGGNEQYF. The CDR3 region has the DNA TGTGCCAGCAGCTTGTTAGCGGGAGGCAATGAGCAGTACTTC.